Each of the 13 T cell receptor beta chains below was sequenced from the same sample in a study of blood T cells in healthy people across ages. Using a J-beta primer mix together with a sample-barcoded 5' primer, a second PCR was run for about 6 to 12 cycles. TCRdb reprocessed the 5' RACE reads with MiXCR, giving one entry per CDR3 protein. The sample lists roughly 800,000 distinct CDR3 sequences, approximately 25% occurring once. Another study also made use of these data, one on T cells of mothers and their children.

The sequencing sample was made of blood. Source of these receptors: a boy younger than 18 in good health.

This clonotype was found a few times. The chain carries TRBV5-1 and TRBJ1-1; weak D call: TRBD1 (6 bases). Looked up from germline, CDR1 is SGHRS and CDR2 is YFSETQ. V shed 4 bases and J shed 6 bases, with 13 bases lying between them. CDR3 length equals 13 residues. For the CDR3, the DNA is TGCGCCAGCAGCGGAAACAGGGCGGCTGAAGCTTTCTTT. It translates to CASSGNRAAEAFF.

The chain recombines TRBV29-1 with TRBJ2-2; the D gene is possibly TRBD1 (6 bases). The V gene's germline CDR1 is SQVTM and CDR2 ANQGSEA. Trimming left V 5 bases short and J 3 bases short, with 10 bases between. There are 13 residues in the CDR3. The CDR3 loop is CSVMAGDTGELFF. The CDR3 bases are TGCAGCGTTATGGCAGGGGACACCGGGGAGCTGTTTTTT.

The chain combines TRBV9 with TRBJ1-6; 8 bases map to TRBD1. CDR1 is SGDLS and CDR2 is YYNGEE in the germline V gene. The junction had 9 bases not matched to a gene; V was cut back by 4 bases and J by 9 bases. The CDR3 covers 15 residues. This CDR3 is CASSTRQGNTSPLHF. The CDR3 DNA sequence: TGTGCCAGCAGCACCCGACAGGGGAATACTTCACCCCTCCACTTT.

The chain recombines TRBV5-1 with TRBJ2-3; TRBD2 matches 7 bases. Germline V gene data show CDR1 as SGHRS and CDR2 as YFSETQ. The CDR3 extends over 14 amino acids. V dropped 4 bases and J dropped 3; count of bases not matched to a gene: 5. The CDR3 protein is CASSPGEGTDTQYF. CDR3 sequence (DNA): TGCGCCAGCAGCCCTGGGGAGGGGACAGATACGCAGTATTTT.

The V gene is TRBV20-1, the J gene TRBJ2-5, with 12 bases that match TRBD2. The DNA end is more similar to TRBJ2-1, so the J call may be wrong. This CDR3 contains 18 residues. Looked up from germline, CDR1 is DFQATT and CDR2 is SNEGSKA (reference sequence). For the CDR3, the DNA is TGCAGTGCTAGAGGGGGACTAGCGGGCCCCCATTCTCTGAATGAGCAGTTCTTC. This sequence encodes CSARGGLAGPHSLNEQFF.

V usage is TRBV21-1 and J usage is TRBJ2-2. TRBV21-1 is given as a pseudogene. This CDR3 contains 11 residues. CDR3 in amino acids: CAVKVTGELFF. The CDR3 DNA sequence: TGTGCCGTAAAGGTCACCGGGGAGCTGTTTTTT.

The rearrangement links TRBV20-1 to TRBJ2-5; 7 nucleotides match TRBD2. CDR3 length equals 12 residues. V gave up 7 bases and J gave up 3 bases; unmatched junction bases: 5. In germline, CDR1 is DFQATT, CDR2 SNEGSKA (reference sequence). The CDR3 coding sequence is TGCAGTGTAAGCGGGATAGAAGAGACCCAGTACTTC. It yields the protein CSVSGIEETQYF.

Comment on this clonotype: Its ends do not fully match the called genes, so a read error is possible. V usage is TRBV5-1 and J usage is TRBJ2-5, with D possibly matching TRBD2 (5 bases). The V gene's germline CDR1 is SGHRS and CDR2 YFSETQ. The CDR3 extends over 15 amino acids. This CDR3 reads CASSLERTLRNERFF. The CDR3, as DNA: TGCGCCAGCAGCCTTGAAAGGACCCTACGGAATGAGCGGTTCTTC.

This clonotype has only a few counts. The chain is built from TRBV5-1 and TRBJ2-3; 12 nucleotides line up with TRBD2. The CDR3 loop spans 16 amino acids. V was pared by 5 bases and J by 3 bases, with 7 bases of the junction left unmatched. Germline V gives CDR1 SGHRS, CDR2 YFSETQ. This chain's CDR3 is CASRSTSGRWTDTQYF. The CDR3, as DNA: TGCGCCAGCAGATCGACTAGCGGGAGATGGACAGATACGCAGTATTTT.

This clonotype was counted a few times. This chain links TRBV7-3 with TRBJ2-1, with 13 bases identical to TRBD2. The V gene end was trimmed by 5 bases and the J gene end by 3 bases; junction bases not matched to a gene: 7. In germline, CDR1 is SGHTA, CDR2 FQGTGA. This CDR3 is 17 amino acids long. The CDR3 spells CASSPRTSGGSYNEQFF. CDR3 sequence (DNA): TGTGCCAGCAGCCCGAGGACTAGCGGGGGTAGCTACAATGAGCAGTTCTTC.

The V call is TRBV4-2, the J call TRBJ2-3; D ambiguous. The CDR3 has 18 residues. V was cut by 4 bases and J by 1 base, with 21 bases left in between. Germline values: CDR1 LGHNA, CDR2 YNFKEQ. CDR3 sequence reads: CASSPQGNSLLGTDTQYF. The CDR3 DNA sequence: TGTGCCAGCAGCCCCCAAGGAAATAGCCTTCTAGGCACAGATACGCAGTATTTT.

The chain has TRBV12-5 and TRBJ2-7, with D possibly TRBD2 on 6 matching bases. Germline V lookup: CDR1 LGHNT, CDR2 FRNRAP. The CDR3 spans 13 residues. Trimming stripped 3 bases from V and 3 bases from J, with 9 bases between. For the CDR3, the DNA is TGTGCTAGTGGTTTCGGCGGGGACTACGAGCAGTACTTC. Translating it yields CASGFGGDYEQYF.

The chain has TRBV29-1 and TRBJ2-2; D call uncertain. The CDR3 extends over 14 amino acids. Germline lookup yields CDR1 SQVTM and CDR2 ANQGSEA. Between the trimmed V and J ends, which lost 2 bases and 0 bases, there was a span of 7 bases. The CDR3 DNA is TGCAGCGTTGAACTCGATTCGAACACCGGGGAGCTGTTTTTT. Translating gives CSVELDSNTGELFF.